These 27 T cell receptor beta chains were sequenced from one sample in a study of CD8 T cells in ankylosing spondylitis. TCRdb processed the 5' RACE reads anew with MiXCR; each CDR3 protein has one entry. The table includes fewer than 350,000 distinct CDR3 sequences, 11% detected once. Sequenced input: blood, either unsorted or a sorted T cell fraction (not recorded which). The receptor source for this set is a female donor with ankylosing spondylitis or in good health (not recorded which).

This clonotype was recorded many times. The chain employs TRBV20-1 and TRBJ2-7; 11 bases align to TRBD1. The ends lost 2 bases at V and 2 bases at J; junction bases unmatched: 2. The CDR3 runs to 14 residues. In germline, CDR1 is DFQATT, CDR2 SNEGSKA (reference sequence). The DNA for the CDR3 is TGCAGTGCTAGATGGGGACAGGGGGCCTACGAGCAGTACTTC. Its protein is CSARWGQGAYEQYF.

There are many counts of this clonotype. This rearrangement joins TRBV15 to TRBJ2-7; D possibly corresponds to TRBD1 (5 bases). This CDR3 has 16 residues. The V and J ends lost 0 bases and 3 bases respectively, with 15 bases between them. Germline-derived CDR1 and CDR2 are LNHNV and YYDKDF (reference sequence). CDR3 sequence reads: CATSRDKLAGRYEQYF. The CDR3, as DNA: TGTGCCACCAGCAGAGATAAGTTGGCAGGGCGCTACGAGCAGTACTTC.

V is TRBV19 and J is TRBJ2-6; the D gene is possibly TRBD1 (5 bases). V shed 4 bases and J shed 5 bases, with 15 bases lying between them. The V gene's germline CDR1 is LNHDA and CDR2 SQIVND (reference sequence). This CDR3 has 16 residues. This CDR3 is CASSTLRAERANVLTF. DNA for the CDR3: TGTGCCAGTAGTACGCTCAGGGCGGAGCGGGCCAACGTCCTGACTTTC.

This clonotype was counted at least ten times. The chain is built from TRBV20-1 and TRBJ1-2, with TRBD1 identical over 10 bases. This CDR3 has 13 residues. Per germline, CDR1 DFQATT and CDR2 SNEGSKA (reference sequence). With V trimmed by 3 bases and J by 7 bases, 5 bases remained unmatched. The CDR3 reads CSARGTGESGYTF. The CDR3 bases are TGCAGTGCTAGGGGGACAGGGGAATCTGGCTACACCTTC.

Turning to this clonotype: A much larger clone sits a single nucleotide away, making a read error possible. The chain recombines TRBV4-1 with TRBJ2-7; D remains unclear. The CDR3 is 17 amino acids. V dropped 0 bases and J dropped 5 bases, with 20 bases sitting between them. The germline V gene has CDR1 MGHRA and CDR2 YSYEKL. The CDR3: CASSQEFTGLASNEQYF. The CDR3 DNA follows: TGCGCCAGCAGCCAAGAGTTTACCGGGCTTGCAAGCAACGAGCAGTACTTC.

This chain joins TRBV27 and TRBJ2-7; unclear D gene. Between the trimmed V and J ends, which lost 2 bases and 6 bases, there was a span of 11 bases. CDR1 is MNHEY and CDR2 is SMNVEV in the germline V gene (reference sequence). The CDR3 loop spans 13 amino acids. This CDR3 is CASSLGRGREQYF. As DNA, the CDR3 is TGTGCCAGCAGTTTAGGACGAGGCCGCGAGCAGTACTTC.

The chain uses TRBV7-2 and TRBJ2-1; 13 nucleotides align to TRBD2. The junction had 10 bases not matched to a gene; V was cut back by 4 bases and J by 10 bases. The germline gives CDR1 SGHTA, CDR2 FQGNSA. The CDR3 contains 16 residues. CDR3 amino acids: CASSSGLAGARGEQFF. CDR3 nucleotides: TGTGCCAGCAGCTCAGGACTAGCGGGGGCAAGGGGAGAGCAGTTCTTC.

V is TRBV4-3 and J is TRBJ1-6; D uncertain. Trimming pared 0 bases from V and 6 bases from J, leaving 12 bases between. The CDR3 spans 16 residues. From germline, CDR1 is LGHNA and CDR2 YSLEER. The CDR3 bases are TGCGCCAGCAGCCAAGAACCCCCAGGCCTTAATTCACCCCTCCACTTT. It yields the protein CASSQEPPGLNSPLHF.

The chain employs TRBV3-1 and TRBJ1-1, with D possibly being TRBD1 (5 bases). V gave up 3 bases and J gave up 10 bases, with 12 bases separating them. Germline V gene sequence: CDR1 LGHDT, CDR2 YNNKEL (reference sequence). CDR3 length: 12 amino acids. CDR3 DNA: TGTGCCAGCAGCCAGCAGGGTTTAGGAGCTTTCTTT. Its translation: CASSQQGLGAFF.

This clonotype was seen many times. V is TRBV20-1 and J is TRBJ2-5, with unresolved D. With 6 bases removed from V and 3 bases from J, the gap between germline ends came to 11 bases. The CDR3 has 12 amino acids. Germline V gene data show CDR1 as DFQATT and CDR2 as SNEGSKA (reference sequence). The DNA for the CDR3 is TGCAGTGCGGTCTCGGCGGAAGAGACCCAGTACTTC. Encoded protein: CSAVSAEETQYF.

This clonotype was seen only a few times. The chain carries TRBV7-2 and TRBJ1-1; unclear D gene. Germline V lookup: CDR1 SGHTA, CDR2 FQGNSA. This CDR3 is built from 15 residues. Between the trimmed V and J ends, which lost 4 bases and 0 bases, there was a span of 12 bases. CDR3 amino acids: CASSSLGSMNTEAFF. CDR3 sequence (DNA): TGTGCCAGCAGCTCCTTGGGCAGCATGAACACTGAAGCTTTCTTT.

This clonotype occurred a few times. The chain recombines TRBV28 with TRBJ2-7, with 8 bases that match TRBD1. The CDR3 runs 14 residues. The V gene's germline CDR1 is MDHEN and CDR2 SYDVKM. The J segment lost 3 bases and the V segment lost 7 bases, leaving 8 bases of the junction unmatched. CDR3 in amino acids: CASTRTGIFYEQYF. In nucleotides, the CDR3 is TGTGCCAGCACCCGGACAGGGATCTTCTACGAGCAGTACTTC.

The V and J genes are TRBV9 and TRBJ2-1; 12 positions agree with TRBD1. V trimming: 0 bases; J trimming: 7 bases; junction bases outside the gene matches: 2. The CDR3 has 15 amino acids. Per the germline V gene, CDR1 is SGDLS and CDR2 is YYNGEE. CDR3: CASSVGDRGRNEQFF. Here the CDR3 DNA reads TGTGCCAGCAGCGTAGGGGACAGGGGGCGGAATGAGCAGTTCTTC.

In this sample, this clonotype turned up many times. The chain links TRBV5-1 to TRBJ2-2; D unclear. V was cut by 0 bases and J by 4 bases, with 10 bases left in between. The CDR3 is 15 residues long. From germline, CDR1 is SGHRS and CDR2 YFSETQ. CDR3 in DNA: TGCGCCAGCAGCTTGGAAGGGATAGGCACCGGGGAGCTGTTTTTT. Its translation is CASSLEGIGTGELFF.

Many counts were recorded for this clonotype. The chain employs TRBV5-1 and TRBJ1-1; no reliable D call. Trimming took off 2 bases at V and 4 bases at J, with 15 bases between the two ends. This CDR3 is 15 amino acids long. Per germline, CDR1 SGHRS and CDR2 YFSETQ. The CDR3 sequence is CASSFDGVSSTEAFF. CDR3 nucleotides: TGCGCCAGCAGCTTCGACGGGGTTTCGAGCACTGAAGCTTTCTTT.

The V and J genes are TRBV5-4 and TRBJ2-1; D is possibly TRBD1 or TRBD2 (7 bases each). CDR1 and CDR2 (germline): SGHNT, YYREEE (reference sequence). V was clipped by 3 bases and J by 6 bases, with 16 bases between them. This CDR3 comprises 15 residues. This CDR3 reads CASSWGGTESNEQFF. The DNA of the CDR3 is TGTGCCAGCAGCTGGGGAGGGACAGAAAGCAATGAGCAGTTCTTC.

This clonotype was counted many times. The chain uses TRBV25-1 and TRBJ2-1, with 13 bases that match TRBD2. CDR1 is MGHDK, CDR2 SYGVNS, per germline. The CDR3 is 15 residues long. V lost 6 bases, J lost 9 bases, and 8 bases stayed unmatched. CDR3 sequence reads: CASRIGLAGAGEQFF. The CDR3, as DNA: TGTGCCAGCAGAATCGGACTAGCGGGAGCTGGTGAGCAGTTCTTC.

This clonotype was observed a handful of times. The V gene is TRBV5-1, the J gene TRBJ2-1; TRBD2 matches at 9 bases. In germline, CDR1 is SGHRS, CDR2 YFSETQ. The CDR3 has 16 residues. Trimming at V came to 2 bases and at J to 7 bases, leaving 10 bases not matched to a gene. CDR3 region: CASSFWSGLAGNEQFF. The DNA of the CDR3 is TGCGCCAGCAGCTTCTGGTCGGGGCTAGCGGGGAATGAGCAGTTCTTC.

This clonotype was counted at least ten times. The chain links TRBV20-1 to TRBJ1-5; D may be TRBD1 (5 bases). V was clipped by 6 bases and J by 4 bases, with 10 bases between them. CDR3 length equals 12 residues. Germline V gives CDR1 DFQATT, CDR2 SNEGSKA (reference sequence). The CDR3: CSAPRGNQPQHF. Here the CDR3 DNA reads TGCAGTGCCCCAAGGGGAAATCAGCCCCAGCATTTT.

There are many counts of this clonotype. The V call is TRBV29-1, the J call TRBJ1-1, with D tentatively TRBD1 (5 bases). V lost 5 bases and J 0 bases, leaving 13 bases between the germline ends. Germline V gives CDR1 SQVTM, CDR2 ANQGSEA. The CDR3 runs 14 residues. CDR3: CSVKKGRLNTEAFF. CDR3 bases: TGCAGCGTTAAGAAGGGGAGACTGAACACTGAAGCTTTCTTT.

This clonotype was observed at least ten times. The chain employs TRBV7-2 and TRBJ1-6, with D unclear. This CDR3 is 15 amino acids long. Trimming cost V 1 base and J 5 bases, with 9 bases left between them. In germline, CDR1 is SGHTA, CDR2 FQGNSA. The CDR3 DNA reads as TGTGCCAGCAGCTTAGGTCCAGCACATAATTCACCCCTCCACTTT. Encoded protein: CASSLGPAHNSPLHF.

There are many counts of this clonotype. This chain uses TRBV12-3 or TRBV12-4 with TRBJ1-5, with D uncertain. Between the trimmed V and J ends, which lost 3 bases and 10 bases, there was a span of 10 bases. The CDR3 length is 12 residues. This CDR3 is CASSLTGLPQHF. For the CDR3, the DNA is TGTGCCAGCAGTTTGACGGGCCTCCCCCAGCATTTT.

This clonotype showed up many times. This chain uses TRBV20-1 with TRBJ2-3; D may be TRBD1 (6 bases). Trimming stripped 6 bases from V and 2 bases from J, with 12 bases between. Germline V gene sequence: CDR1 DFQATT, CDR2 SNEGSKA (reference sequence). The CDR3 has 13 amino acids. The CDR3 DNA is TGCAGTGCCTCGGGACAACTCACAGATACGCAGTATTTT. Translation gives CSASGQLTDTQYF.

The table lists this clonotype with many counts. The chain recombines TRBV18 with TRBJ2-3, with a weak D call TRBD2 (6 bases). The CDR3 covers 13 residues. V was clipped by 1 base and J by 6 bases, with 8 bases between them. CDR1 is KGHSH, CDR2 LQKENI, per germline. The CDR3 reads CASSPLSGDTQYF. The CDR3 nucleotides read TGTGCCAGCTCACCACTCAGCGGGGATACGCAGTATTTT.

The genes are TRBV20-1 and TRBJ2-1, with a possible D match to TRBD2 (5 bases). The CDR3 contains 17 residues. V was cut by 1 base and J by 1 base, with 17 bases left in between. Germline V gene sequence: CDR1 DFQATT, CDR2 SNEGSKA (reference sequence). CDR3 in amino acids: CSARAYGEDWSYNEQFF. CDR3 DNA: TGCAGTGCTAGAGCCTACGGCGAGGACTGGTCCTACAATGAGCAGTTCTTC.

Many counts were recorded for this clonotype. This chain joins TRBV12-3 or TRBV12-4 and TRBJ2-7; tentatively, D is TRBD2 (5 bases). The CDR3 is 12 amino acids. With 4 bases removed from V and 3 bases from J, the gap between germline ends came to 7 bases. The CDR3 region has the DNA TGTGCCAGCAGTTCCGGGAACTACGAGCAGTACTTC. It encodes CASSSGNYEQYF.

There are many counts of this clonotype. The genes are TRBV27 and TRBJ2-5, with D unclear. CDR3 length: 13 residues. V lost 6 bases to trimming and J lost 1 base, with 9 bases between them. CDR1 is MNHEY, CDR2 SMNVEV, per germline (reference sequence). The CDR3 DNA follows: TGTGCCAGCAGCAGGAGTCGCCAAGAGACCCAGTACTTC. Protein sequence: CASSRSRQETQYF.